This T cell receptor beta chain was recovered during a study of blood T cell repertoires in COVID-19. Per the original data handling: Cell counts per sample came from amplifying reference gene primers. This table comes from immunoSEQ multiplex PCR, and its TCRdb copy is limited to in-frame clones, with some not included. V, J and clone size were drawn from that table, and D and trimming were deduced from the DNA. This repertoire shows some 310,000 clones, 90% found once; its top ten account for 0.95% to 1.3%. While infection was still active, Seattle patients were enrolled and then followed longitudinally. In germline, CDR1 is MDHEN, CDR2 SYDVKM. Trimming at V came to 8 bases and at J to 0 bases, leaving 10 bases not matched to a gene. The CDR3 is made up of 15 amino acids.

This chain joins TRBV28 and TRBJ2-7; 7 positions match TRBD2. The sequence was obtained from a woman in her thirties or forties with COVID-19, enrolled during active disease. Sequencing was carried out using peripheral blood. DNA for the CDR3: TGTGCCAGCGCCCAACTGGGGGGGGGCTCCTACGAGCAGTACTTC. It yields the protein CASAQLGGGSYEQYF.